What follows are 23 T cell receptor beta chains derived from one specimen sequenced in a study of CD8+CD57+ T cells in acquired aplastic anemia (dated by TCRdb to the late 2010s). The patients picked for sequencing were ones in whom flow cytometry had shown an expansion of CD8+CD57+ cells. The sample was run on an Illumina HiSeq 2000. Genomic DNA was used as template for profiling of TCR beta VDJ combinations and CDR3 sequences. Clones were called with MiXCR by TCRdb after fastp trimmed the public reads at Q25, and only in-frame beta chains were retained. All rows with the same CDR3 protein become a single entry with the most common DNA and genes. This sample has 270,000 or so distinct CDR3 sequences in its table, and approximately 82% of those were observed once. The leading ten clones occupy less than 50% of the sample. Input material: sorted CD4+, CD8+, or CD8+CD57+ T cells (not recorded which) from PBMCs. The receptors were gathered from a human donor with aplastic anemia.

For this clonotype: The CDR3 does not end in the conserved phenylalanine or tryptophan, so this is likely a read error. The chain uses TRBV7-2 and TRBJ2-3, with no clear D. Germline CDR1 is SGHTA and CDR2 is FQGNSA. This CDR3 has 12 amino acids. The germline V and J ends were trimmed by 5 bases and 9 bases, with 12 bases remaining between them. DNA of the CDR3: TGTGCCAGCAGCGTAGAGGCAAACACGCAGTATCTT. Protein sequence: CASSVEANTQYL.

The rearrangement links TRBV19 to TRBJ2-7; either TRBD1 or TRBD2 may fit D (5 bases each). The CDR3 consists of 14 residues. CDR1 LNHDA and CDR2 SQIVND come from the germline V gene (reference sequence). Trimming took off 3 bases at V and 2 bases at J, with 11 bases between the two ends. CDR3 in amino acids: CASSIYQGAYEQYF. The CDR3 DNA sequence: TGTGCCAGTAGTATTTATCAGGGAGCCTACGAGCAGTACTTC.

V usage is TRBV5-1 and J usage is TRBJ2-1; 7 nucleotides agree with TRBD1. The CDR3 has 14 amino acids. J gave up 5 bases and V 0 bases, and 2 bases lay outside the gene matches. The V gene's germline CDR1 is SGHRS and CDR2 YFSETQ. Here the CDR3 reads CASSLGTGNNEQFF. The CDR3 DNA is TGCGCCAGCAGCTTGGGGACAGGTAACAATGAGCAGTTCTTC.

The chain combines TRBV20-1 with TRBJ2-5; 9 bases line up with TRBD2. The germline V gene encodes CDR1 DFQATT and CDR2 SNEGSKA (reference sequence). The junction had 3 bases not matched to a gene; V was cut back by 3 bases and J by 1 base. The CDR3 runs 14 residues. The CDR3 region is CSARRTSAQETQYF. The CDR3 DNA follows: TGCAGTGCTAGGCGGACTAGCGCCCAAGAGACCCAGTACTTC.

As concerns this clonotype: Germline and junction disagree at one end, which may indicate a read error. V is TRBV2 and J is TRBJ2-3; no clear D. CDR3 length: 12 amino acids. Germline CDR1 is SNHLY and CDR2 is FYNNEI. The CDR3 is CASGVGSDAQYF. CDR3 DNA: TGTGCCAGCGGCGTGGGGTCAGATGCGCAGTATTTT.

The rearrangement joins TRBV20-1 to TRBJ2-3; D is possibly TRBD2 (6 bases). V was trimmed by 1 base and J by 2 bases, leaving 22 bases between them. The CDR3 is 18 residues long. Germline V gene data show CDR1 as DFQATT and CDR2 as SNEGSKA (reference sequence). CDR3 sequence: CSARGPRGEDSNTDTQYF. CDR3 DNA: TGCAGTGCTAGAGGCCCCCGCGGGGAGGACTCTAACACAGATACGCAGTATTTT.

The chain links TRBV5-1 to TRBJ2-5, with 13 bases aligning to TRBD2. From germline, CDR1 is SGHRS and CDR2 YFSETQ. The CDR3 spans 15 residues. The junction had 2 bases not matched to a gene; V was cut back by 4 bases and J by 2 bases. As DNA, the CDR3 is TGCGCCAGCAGCCCGGGACTAGCGGGACAAGAGACCCAGTACTTC. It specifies CASSPGLAGQETQYF. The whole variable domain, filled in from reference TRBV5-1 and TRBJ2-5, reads KAGVTQTPRYLIKTRGQQVTLSCSPISGHRSVSWYQQTPGQGLQFLFEYFSETQRNKGNFPGRFSGRQFSNSRSEMNVSTLELGDSALYLCASSPGLAGQETQYFGPGTRLLVL.

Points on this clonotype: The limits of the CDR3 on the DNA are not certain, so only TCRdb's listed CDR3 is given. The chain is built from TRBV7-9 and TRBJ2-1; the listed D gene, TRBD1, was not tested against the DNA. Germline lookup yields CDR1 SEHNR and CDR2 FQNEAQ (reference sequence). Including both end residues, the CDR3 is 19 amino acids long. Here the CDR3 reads CASSCASSGTGTSSNEQFF.

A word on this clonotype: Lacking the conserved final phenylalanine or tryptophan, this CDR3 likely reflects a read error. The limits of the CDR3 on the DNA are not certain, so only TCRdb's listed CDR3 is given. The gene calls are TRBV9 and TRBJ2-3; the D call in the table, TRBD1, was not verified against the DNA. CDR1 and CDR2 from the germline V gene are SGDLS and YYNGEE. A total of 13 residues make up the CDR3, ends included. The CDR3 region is CASSSSRDRADEI.

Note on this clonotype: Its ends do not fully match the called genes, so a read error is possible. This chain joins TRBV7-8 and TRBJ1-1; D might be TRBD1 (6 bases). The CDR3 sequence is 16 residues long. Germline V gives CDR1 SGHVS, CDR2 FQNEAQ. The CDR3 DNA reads TGTGCCAGCAGCTTAGCGGGGGGACACGGTAACACGGAAGCTTTCTTT. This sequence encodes CASSLAGGHGNTEAFF.

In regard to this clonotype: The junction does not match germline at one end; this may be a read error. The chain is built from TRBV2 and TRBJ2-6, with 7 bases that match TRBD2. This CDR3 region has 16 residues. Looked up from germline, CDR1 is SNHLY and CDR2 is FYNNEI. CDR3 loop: CASGVAGSYGANVLTF. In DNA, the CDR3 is TGTGCCAGCGGCGTAGCGGGTAGCTACGGGGCCAACGTTCTGACTTTC.

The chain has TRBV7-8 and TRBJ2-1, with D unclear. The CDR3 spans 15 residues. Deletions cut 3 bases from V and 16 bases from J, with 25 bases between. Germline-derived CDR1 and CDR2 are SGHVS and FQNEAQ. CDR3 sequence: CASSLTGASYEQYFF. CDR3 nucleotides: TGTGCCAGCAGCTTGACCGGCGCATCCTACGAGCAGTACTTCTTC.

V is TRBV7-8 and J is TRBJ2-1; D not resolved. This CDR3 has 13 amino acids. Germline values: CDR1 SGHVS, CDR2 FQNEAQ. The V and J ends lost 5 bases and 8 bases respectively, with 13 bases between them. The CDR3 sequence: CASSDHGIHEQFF. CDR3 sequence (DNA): TGTGCCAGCAGCGATCATGGGATCCATGAGCAGTTCTTC.

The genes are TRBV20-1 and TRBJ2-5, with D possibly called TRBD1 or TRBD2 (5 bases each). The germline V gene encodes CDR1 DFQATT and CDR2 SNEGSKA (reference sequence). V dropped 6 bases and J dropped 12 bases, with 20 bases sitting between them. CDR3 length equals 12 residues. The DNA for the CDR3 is TGCAGTGCCAGTAGTAGGGGACGCAAGAAGTACTTC. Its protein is CSASSRGRKKYF.

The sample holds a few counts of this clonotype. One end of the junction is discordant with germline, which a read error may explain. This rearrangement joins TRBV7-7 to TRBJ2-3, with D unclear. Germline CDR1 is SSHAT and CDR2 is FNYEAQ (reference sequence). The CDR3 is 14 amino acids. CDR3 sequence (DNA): TGTGCCAGCAGCTTAGTTGGACGGTTGAACACTGAAGCTTTT. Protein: CASSLVGRLNTEAF.

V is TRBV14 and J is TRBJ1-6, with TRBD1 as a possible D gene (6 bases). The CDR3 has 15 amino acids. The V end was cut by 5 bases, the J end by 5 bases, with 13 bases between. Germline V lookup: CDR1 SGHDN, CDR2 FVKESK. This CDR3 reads CASSTQGGNNSPLHF. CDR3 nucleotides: TGTGCCAGCAGCACACAGGGAGGGAATAATTCACCCCTCCACTTT.

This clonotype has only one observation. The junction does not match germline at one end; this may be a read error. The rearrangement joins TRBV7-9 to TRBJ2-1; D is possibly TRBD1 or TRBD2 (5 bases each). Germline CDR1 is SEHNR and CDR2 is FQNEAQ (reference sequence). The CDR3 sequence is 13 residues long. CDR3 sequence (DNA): TGTGCCGGACATGGTGCTAGGGAGCACCAGCACTTCTGG. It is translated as CAGHGAREHQHFW.

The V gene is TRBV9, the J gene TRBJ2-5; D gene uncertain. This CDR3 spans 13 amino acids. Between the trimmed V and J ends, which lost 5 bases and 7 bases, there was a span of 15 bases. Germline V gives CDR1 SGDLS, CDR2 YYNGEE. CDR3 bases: TGTGCCAGCAGTTTCCGAACGAGCGCGACCCAGTACTTC. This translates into CASSFRTSATQYF.

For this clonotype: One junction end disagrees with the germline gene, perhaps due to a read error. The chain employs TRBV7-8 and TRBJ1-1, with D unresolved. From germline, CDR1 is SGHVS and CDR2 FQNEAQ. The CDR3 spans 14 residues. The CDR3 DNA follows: TGTGCCAGCAGCGTAGGAGGGTCTCCCCACGAAGATTTCTTT. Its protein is CASSVGGSPHEDFF.

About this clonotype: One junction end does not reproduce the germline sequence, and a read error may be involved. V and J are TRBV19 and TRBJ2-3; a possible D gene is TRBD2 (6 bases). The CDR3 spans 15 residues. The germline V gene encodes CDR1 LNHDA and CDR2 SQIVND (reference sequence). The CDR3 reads CASSIASETYNEQFF. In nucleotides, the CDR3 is TGTGCCAGTAGTATAGCTAGCGAGACCTACAATGAGCAGTTTTTC.

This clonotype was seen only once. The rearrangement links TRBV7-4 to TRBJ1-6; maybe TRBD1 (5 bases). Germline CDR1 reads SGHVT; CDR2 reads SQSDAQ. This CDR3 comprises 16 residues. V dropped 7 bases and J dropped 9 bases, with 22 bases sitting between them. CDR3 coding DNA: TGTGCCAGCACCGAACCAGGGTTAGGAAACACTTCACCCCTCCACTTT. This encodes CASTEPGLGNTSPLHF.

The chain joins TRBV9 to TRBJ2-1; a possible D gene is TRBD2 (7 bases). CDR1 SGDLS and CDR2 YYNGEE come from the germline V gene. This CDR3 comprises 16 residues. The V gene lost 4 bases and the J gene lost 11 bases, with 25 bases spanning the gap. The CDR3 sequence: CASSPYGGHRETQQFF. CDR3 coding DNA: TGTGCCAGCAGCCCCTACGGGGGGCACAGGGAGACCCAGCAGTTCTTC.

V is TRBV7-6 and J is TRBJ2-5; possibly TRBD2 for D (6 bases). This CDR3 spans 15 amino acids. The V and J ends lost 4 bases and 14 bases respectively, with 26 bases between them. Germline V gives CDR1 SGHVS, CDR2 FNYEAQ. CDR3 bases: TGTGCCAGCAGCTCAGACAGCGGACTATCACCCCTCCACTACTTC. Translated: CASSSDSGLSPLHYF. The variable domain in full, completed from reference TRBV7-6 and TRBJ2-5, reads GAGVSQSPRYKVTKRGQDVALRCDPISGHVSLYWYRQALGQGPEFLTYFNYEAQQDKSGLPNDRFSAERPEGSISTLTIQRTEQRDSAMYRCASSSDSGLSPLHYFGPGTRLLVL.